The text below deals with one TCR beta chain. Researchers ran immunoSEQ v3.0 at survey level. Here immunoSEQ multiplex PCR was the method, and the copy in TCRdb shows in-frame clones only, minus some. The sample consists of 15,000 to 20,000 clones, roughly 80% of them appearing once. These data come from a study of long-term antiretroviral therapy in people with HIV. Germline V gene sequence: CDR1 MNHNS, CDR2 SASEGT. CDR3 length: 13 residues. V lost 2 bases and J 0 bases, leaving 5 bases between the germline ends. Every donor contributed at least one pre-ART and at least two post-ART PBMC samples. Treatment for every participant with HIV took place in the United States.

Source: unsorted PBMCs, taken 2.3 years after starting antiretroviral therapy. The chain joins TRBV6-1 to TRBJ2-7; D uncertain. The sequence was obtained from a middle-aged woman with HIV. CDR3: CASSEYISYEQYF. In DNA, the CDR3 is TGTGCCAGCAGTGAATACATCTCCTACGAGCAGTACTTC.